This passage covers 4 T cell receptor beta chains from one sample sequenced in a study of blood T cells in healthy people across ages (dated by TCRdb to about 2015). Libraries were built with 5' RACE. TCRdb names Illumina HiSeq 2500 as the instrument used. A second PCR of roughly 7 to 11 cycles was performed with a sample-barcoded 5' primer and a J-beta primer mix. TCRdb cleaned the public reads at Q25 with fastp, built clones with MiXCR and kept in-frame beta chains. When rows share a CDR3 protein, they turn into one entry using the most common DNA and genes. Within this sample are 800,000 to 950,000 distinct CDR3 sequences, with roughly 52% of them counted one time only. Jointly, the top ten make up around an eighth of the sample. The sequenced material came from blood. These receptors were obtained from a man aged 25 to 45 in good health.

This clonotype appeared a few times. The gene calls are TRBV10-3 and TRBJ2-1, with TRBD2 as a possible D gene (5 bases). V lost 4 bases and J 3 bases, leaving 16 bases between the germline ends. The germline CDR1 and CDR2 sequences are ENHRY and SYGVKD. The CDR3 totals 16 residues. The CDR3 region is CAISGAGGQVYNEQFF. The CDR3 DNA follows: TGTGCCATCAGTGGTGCCGGCGGGCAGGTCTACAATGAGCAGTTCTTC.

V gene TRBV12-3 or TRBV12-4 combines with J gene TRBJ2-7; the D is unclear. The CDR3 length is 14 residues. Trimming removed 5 bases from V and 2 bases from J, with 13 bases in between. CDR3 in DNA: TGTGCCAGCAGTAGTCAGCGTGGGGCCTACGAGCAGTACTTC. Translation: CASSSQRGAYEQYF.

The V and J genes are TRBV10-3 and TRBJ2-1; 14 bases are shared with TRBD2. J was trimmed by 0 bases and V by 7 bases; bases with no gene match: 5. Germline loops: CDR1 ENHRY, CDR2 SYGVKD. This CDR3 contains 17 residues. The CDR3: CAITGTSGGRSYNEQFF. CDR3 nucleotides: TGTGCCATCACCGGGACTAGCGGGGGTCGCTCCTACAATGAGCAGTTCTTC.

The chain couples TRBV7-2 to TRBJ1-4, with 9 nucleotides matching TRBD1. This CDR3 is built from 17 residues. Germline CDR1 is SGHTA and CDR2 is FQGNSA. The V gene end was trimmed by 2 bases and the J gene end by 4 bases; junction bases not matched to a gene: 8. The chain's CDR3 is CASSLRSPGQGNEKLFF. CDR3 coding DNA: TGTGCCAGCAGCTTACGTTCTCCGGGACAGGGTAATGAAAAACTGTTTTTT.